The next 8 T cell receptor beta chains were all read from a single sample in a study of T-cell reconstitution after alpha-beta-depleted transplantation in children. The authors prepared the TCRbeta library with unique molecular identifiers. TCRdb processed the PCR reads anew with MiXCR; each CDR3 protein has one entry. The sample yields about 580,000 distinct CDR3 sequences, 23% seen once. The sample was PBMCs, mostly from graft donor cells, taken 360 days after TCRalphabeta/CD19-depleted stem cell transplant. The receptors here all came from a boy in the first two years of life who had a stem cell transplant for acute myeloid leukemia, so the T cells may come from the graft donor.

The chain has TRBV2 and TRBJ2-3, with 10 bases lining up with TRBD2. Trimming removed 8 bases from V and 6 bases from J; junction bases left unmatched: 11. Germline CDR1 is SNHLY and CDR2 is FYNNEI. This CDR3 is built from 15 residues. The CDR3 DNA reads TGTGCCAGCCTACTAGCGGGGACTTTGTGGGATACGCAGTATTTT. It specifies CASLLAGTLWDTQYF.

V and J are TRBV24-1 and TRBJ2-5; 9 bases are shared with TRBD1. The V and J ends lost 5 bases and 5 bases, in that order; junction bases with no gene match: 5. Germline values: CDR1 KGHDR, CDR2 SFDVKD. The CDR3 sequence is 14 residues long. The CDR3 sequence: CATSGDREWETQYF. The DNA for the CDR3 is TGTGCCACCAGTGGGGACAGGGAATGGGAGACCCAGTACTTC.

This clonotype has just a few counts. The chain joins TRBV20-1 to TRBJ2-1, with D possibly matching TRBD2 (5 bases). The V gene's germline CDR1 is DFQATT and CDR2 SNEGSKA (reference sequence). The CDR3 has 13 amino acids. The V end was cut by 2 bases, the J end by 6 bases, with 11 bases between. CDR3 sequence (DNA): TGCAGTGCTAGACGGGATCTTCCCAATGAGCAGTTCTTC. This codes for CSARRDLPNEQFF.

The genes are TRBV25-1 and TRBJ1-2; 8 positions agree with TRBD1. The CDR3 loop spans 16 amino acids. J lost 2 bases, V lost 3 bases, and 8 bases had no gene match. Germline lookup yields CDR1 MGHDK and CDR2 SYGVNS. The CDR3 nucleotides are TGTGCCAGCAGTGAGTATCGACAGGGGCGGAACTATGGCTACACCTTC. Its translation is CASSEYRQGRNYGYTF.

This clonotype was recorded many times. This chain joins TRBV7-9 and TRBJ1-4; unclear D gene. Germline assignment: CDR1 SEHNR and CDR2 FQNEAQ (reference sequence). Trimming pared 1 base from V and 4 bases from J, leaving 4 bases between. This CDR3 spans 13 amino acids. The CDR3 DNA follows: TGTGCCAGCAGCTTAGGCGGTAATGAAAAACTGTTTTTT. This sequence encodes CASSLGGNEKLFF.

This clonotype was recorded many times. The chain is built from TRBV6-5 and TRBJ2-3, with D hard to call. Between the trimmed V and J ends, which lost 2 bases and 2 bases, there was a span of 14 bases. Germline V lookup: CDR1 MNHEY, CDR2 SVGAGI. The CDR3 is 16 residues long. CDR3 amino acids: CASSYRAPPYTDTQYF. CDR3 nucleotide sequence: TGTGCCAGCAGTTACCGGGCCCCACCGTACACAGATACGCAGTATTTT.

The chain recombines TRBV5-1 with TRBJ2-3, with D uncertain. Deletions cut 1 base from V and 0 bases from J, with 9 bases between. The germline gives CDR1 SGHRS, CDR2 YFSETQ. The CDR3 is 15 amino acids. CDR3 region: CASSLFRPSTDTQYF. CDR3 DNA sequence: TGCGCCAGCAGCTTGTTTCGGCCTAGCACAGATACGCAGTATTTT.

This clonotype was recorded at least ten times. V is TRBV29-1 and J is TRBJ2-1; no clear D. The V gene's germline CDR1 is SQVTM and CDR2 ANQGSEA. There are 12 residues in the CDR3. Trimming left V 2 bases short and J 7 bases short, with 9 bases between. The CDR3 protein is CSVESVGNEQFF. The CDR3 nucleotides are TGCAGCGTTGAATCGGTTGGGAATGAGCAGTTCTTC.